This T cell receptor (beta chain) was sequenced during a study of beta chain features in type 1 diabetes. Broader study findings: Sequencing of cDNA might inflate the share of cells that strongly express TCR. The naive, central memory and Treg TCRB repertoires looked more alike in patients than they did in healthy donors. PCR might show a preference for shorter templates, equally across patients and controls. Type 1 diabetes patients showed a moderate but significant shortening of TCRB CDR3s in all four CD4+ subsets.

This clone has more than one count but fewer than ten. Its target is not known. Unmatched junction bases numbered 4, after V lost 3 bases and J lost 2 bases. Germline assignment: CDR1 SGHAT and CDR2 FQNNGV. The CDR3 sequence is 16 residues long. Expressed TCRB transcripts were sequenced because the entire RNA isolate underwent reverse transcription. The protocol was immunoSEQ multiplex PCR, while the TCRdb copy is restricted to in-frame clones and leaves out a portion. The sample contains around 690,000 clones, 9.5% to 15% of which appear only once. This TCR came from a man under 40 with type 1 diabetes. The sample taken for sequencing was naive CD4+ T cells from blood. The rearrangement uses TRBV11-2 and TRBJ2-4; TRBD1 agrees at 10 bases. The CDR3 sequence is CASSFRQGATKNIQYF. For the CDR3, the DNA is TGTGCCAGCAGCTTTAGACAGGGGGCTACCAAAAACATTCAGTACTTC.